These T cell receptor beta chains were read from a single sample in a study of T-cell reconstitution after alpha-beta-depleted transplantation in children. TCRdb recomputed calls from the PCR reads with MiXCR, one row per CDR3 protein. The sample lists around 360,000 distinct CDR3 sequences; about a tenth were seen once. The input for sequencing was PBMCs from the stem cell graft donor, taken from the stem cell graft. The source is a human donor who donated a stem cell graft to a child with acute lymphoblastic leukemia. Both conserved end residues are part of each CDR3. D genes are given only for firm matches. Where a row states a size, it is once, few, many or the class of an expanded clone; other rows omit it.

TRBV27	TRBJ2-1	.	many	TGTGCCAGCAGTAGGACGATGAGCTCCTACAATGAGCAGTTCTTC	CASSRTMSSYNEQFF
TRBV4-3	TRBJ2-4	TRBD2	few	TGCGCCAGCAGCCGACACCCCACTAGCGGGGAAAACATTCAGTACTTC	CASSRHPTSGENIQYF
TRBV20-1	TRBJ2-3	TRBD2	.	TGCAGTGCTAGAGATCCGCGGGGAGGAGCGGGAGGGCCAGATACGCAGTATTTT	CSARDPRGGAGGPDTQYF
TRBV29-1	TRBJ1-5	.	.	TGCAGCGTAGGCGACAGAACAAGCAATCAGCCCCAGCATTTT	CSVGDRTSNQPQHF
TRBV4-1	TRBJ2-1	.	.	TGCGCCAGCACCTCGGGAGTAATCTCCTACAATGAGCAGTTCTTC	CASTSGVISYNEQFF
TRBV12-3/TRBV12-4	TRBJ1-3	.	.	TGTGCCAGCAGTTTGGGGTATACGGACACCATATATTTT	CASSLGYTDTIYF
TRBV27	TRBJ2-2	.	few	TGTGCCAGCAGTGATGGACCCGAGGGCACCGGGGAGCTGTTTTTT	CASSDGPEGTGELFF
TRBV7-8	TRBJ2-1	.	.	TGTGCCAGCAGCTTAGAGGGTTGGGACGGTCTTAGCTCCTACAATGAGCAGTTCTTC	CASSLEGWDGLSSYNEQFF
TRBV12-3/TRBV12-4	TRBJ2-2	.	many	TGTGCCAGCAGTGGACTGCCCCGGTGGGCCGGGGAGCTGTTTTTT	CASSGLPRWAGELFF
TRBV19	TRBJ1-2	.	few	TGTGCCAGTAGTATTGGGACGACTAACTATGGCTACACCTTC	CASSIGTTNYGYTF
TRBV7-9	TRBJ2-2	.	.	TGTGCCAGCAGCCCCCCAGAGGTAGCGGCGAACACCGGGGAGCTGTTTTTT	CASSPPEVAANTGELFF
TRBV20-1	TRBJ2-5	.	.	TGCAGTGCTAGACCCTTGGACAACCAAGAGACCCAGTACTTC	CSARPLDNQETQYF
TRBV6-1	TRBJ2-1	TRBD2	few	TGTGCCAGCATCGCCCGGGGACTAGCGGGAGAGGTCAATGAGCAGTTCTTC	CASIARGLAGEVNEQFF
TRBV15	TRBJ2-1	.	.	TGTGCCACCAGCAGCCGGGCTGGGAATGAGCAGTTCTTC	CATSSRAGNEQFF
TRBV6-1	TRBJ1-2	.	.	TGTGCCAGCAGACCGGATGGAGGATATGGCTACACCTTC	CASRPDGGYGYTF
TRBV12-3/TRBV12-4	TRBJ1-4	TRBD1	many	TGTGCCAGCAGCGGAACAGGGGGTAGGGAAAAACTGTTTTTT	CASSGTGGREKLFF
TRBV15	TRBJ2-1	TRBD1	.	TGTGCCACCAGCTTTGGACAGGGGGCCAATGAGCAGTTCTTC	CATSFGQGANEQFF
TRBV27	TRBJ1-2	.	.	TGTGCCAGCAGTCACGAGGGGCTGGGGGGCTACACCTTC	CASSHEGLGGYTF
TRBV4-1	TRBJ2-7	.	.	TGCGCCAGCAGCCTCCGGCCTCACGGGGGCGACGAGCAGTACTTC	CASSLRPHGGDEQYF
TRBV15	TRBJ2-1	TRBD2	many	TGTGCCACCGGACCCCTTCGGGAGGGCAGGGGTAATGAGCAGTTCTTC	CATGPLREGRGNEQFF
TRBV20-1	TRBJ2-1	TRBD2	.	TGCAGTGCTAGTTTCGCGGGAGGGTACCAGAATGAGCAGTTCTTC	CSASFAGGYQNEQFF
TRBV7-2	TRBJ2-5	TRBD2	few	TGTGCCAGCAGCGATCTTCTAGCGGGAATTACAGAGACCCAGTACTTC	CASSDLLAGITETQYF
TRBV11-2	TRBJ1-2	.	.	TGTGCCAGCAGCTTAGACTGGAGGTCTGATTTCAAAAGTGGCTACACCTTC	CASSLDWRSDFKSGYTF
TRBV4-1	TRBJ2-2	TRBD2	few	TGCGCTACCCGGGCGGGGGGGGCCGGGGAGCTGTTTTTT	CATRAGGAGELFF
TRBV5-1	TRBJ2-7	TRBD1	.	TGCGCCAGCAGCTCGGGGACAGGGGAGACCTACGAGCAGTACTTC	CASSSGTGETYEQYF
TRBV2	TRBJ1-4	.	few	TGTGCCAGCACCTTACGGAGGAGAAAACTGTTTTTT	CASTLRRRKLFF
TRBV28	TRBJ2-2	.	few	TGTGCCAGCAGTCCCCGACGCGGGCGCACCGGGGAGCTGTTTTTT	CASSPRRGRTGELFF
TRBV5-1	TRBJ2-1	TRBD1	few	TGCGCCAGTACTCCGGGACAGAGCTCCTACAATGAGCAGTTCTTC	CASTPGQSSYNEQFF
TRBV7-9	TRBJ2-7	.	.	TGTGCCAGCAGCTCAAAGAAAGCCTACGAGCAGTACTTC	CASSSKKAYEQYF
TRBV4-1	TRBJ2-7	TRBD1	many	TGCGCCAGCAACGCACCGGGACAGGGGCGCCACGAGCAGTACTTC	CASNAPGQGRHEQYF
TRBV15	TRBJ2-7	TRBD1	.	TGTGCCACCAGCGGCGACAGGGGTAGCGAGCAGTACTTC	CATSGDRGSEQYF
TRBV27	TRBJ2-7	TRBD2	few	TGTGCCAGCAGTTCCACCGGGAGGCCACAGTACTTC	CASSSTGRPQYF
TRBV5-6	TRBJ1-5	.	.	TGTGCCAGCAGCTTGTGGGATCAGCCCCAGCATTTT	CASSLWDQPQHF
TRBV20-1	TRBJ2-2	TRBD2	.	TGCAGTGCTAGAGACAGCGGGACGAACACCGGGGAGCTGTTTTTT	CSARDSGTNTGELFF
TRBV5-1	TRBJ2-1	.	.	TGCGCCAGCAGCTTGGCCGGCTTCGGGGGCAATGAGCAGTTCTTC	CASSLAGFGGNEQFF
TRBV20-1	TRBJ2-2	TRBD2	.	TGCAGTGCTGCCCAAGGGCGCGGGAGGGCCCGGGGGGAGCTGTTTTTT	CSAAQGRGRARGELFF
TRBV20-1	TRBJ2-5	.	few	TGCAGTGCACCTCCCCCTAGATATCAAGAGACCCAGTACTTC	CSAPPPRYQETQYF
TRBV7-8	TRBJ1-2	.	.	TGTGCCAGCAGCTTCTATGGGGTCCAGGATGGCTACACCTTC	CASSFYGVQDGYTF
TRBV7-2	TRBJ2-5	.	few	TGTGCCAGCAGCTTAAGCGGGAAGGGGGGAGAGACCCAGTACTTC	CASSLSGKGGETQYF
TRBV14	TRBJ2-1	.	.	TGTGCCAGCAGCCAAGTGTACAGCGCAACCGATTACAATGAGCAGTTCTTC	CASSQVYSATDYNEQFF
TRBV28	TRBJ2-3	TRBD2	few	TGTGCCAGCAGTTTAGAGGGAGGGCCAGTAGATACGCAGTATTTT	CASSLEGGPVDTQYF
TRBV11-3	TRBJ2-1	TRBD2	few	TGTGCCAGCAGCTTTTCGGCGGGAGGGCAGGGTGAGCAGTTCTTC	CASSFSAGGQGEQFF
TRBV5-1	TRBJ2-7	.	.	TGCGCCAGCAGCCATCCTGGGACGGCTACCTACGAGCAGTACTTC	CASSHPGTATYEQYF
TRBV2	TRBJ2-7	TRBD2	few	TGTGCCAGCAAAACTAGCGGGATCTACGAGCAGTACTTC	CASKTSGIYEQYF
TRBV4-3	TRBJ2-2	TRBD1	many	TGCGCCAGCAGCTTTGACAGGGACACCGGGGAGCTGTTTTTT	CASSFDRDTGELFF
TRBV28	TRBJ1-2	TRBD1	few	TGTGCCAGCAGTTTATCTGGGACAGGGGGGGCCTATGGCTACACCTTC	CASSLSGTGGAYGYTF